This record concerns one T cell receptor beta chain sequence. The antigen is not known. The data belong to a study of cytotoxic CD8 clonotypes in ibrutinib-treated CLL. About 2 micrograms of genomic DNA, which was extracted from cryopreserved PBMCs, served as the material used for the TCR beta libraries. The study's findings and limits: The times at which samples were taken varied between sustained-remission and progressing patients.

Researchers set a sequencing depth target of 1 in 200,000 to 1 in 1 million T cells. The data were produced by immunoSEQ multiplex PCR, yet TCRdb's version contains in-frame clones alone and is incomplete. The data contain approximately 350,000 clones, over 55% of them singletons. This TCR came from a human donor with chronic lymphocytic leukemia. The specimen was PBMCs, collected after 36 months of ibrutinib treatment.

The CDR3 nucleotides read TGTGCCAGCAGGCGGGACATCGTCTCCTACGAGCAGTACTTC. Protein: CASRRDIVSYEQYF. This rearrangement joins TRBV6-1 to TRBJ2-7; D is tentatively TRBD1 or TRBD2 (6 bases each). This CDR3 comprises 14 residues. Trimming took 6 bases from V and 0 from J, leaving 12 bases between them. Germline CDR1 MNHNS, CDR2 SASEGT.